This T cell receptor (beta chain) came from a study of shared clonotypes between healthy human individuals. Trimming took 5 bases from V and 1 from J, leaving 8 bases between them. The CDR3 runs 13 residues. CDR1 SNHLY and CDR2 FYNNEI come from the germline V gene. A CD45RA-negative memory subset and a CD45RA+ naive subset were separated from the CD4+ cells. Study results and caveats: Estimated richness was generally greater in naive than memory subsets.

Libraries were prepared by immunoSEQ multiplex PCR; TCRdb keeps only in-frame clonotypes and omits some of them. Found here are fewer than 2.5 million clones, 90% to 95% of them singletons; the top ten hold about 0.38%. To note about this clone: The antigen is undetermined.

This TCR derives from a young man in good health. Some clones in this sample may be carry-over from other donors' samples. The chain couples TRBV2 to TRBJ2-5, with a weak D call TRBD1 (5 bases). The sample was naive CD4+ T cells from PBMCs. Subset indicated: CD45RA+ positively selected. This chain's CDR3 is CASSKDTQETQYF. The CDR3 DNA is TGTGCCAGCAGTAAGGACACCCAAGAGACCCAGTACTTC.